The 7 T cell receptor beta chains below come from one sample, sequenced in a study of OX40 agonist ivuxolimab in advanced cancers. Clones were read by immunoSEQ multiplex PCR, and TCRdb kept only the in-frame ones, dropping some. The sample records tens of thousands of clones, around 84% being singletons. Sequenced here: CD4+ or CD8+ T cells sorted from blood, sampled in a trial of the OX40 agonist ivuxolimab. Receptors were obtained from an adult with an advanced solid tumor such as melanoma, head and neck, liver or kidney cancer.

The chain employs TRBV14 and TRBJ1-1; D not certain. Deletions cut 0 bases from V and 4 bases from J, with 9 bases between. Germline V gene lookup returns CDR1 SGHDN and CDR2 FVKESK. The CDR3 consists of 14 residues. The CDR3 region is CASSQETRSTEAFF. The CDR3 nucleotides read TGTGCCAGCAGCCAAGAAACCAGGAGCACTGAAGCTTTCTTT.

The chain links TRBV7-3 to TRBJ2-1, with 7 bases fitting TRBD1. CDR1 is SGHTA and CDR2 is FQGTGA in the germline V gene. Losses at the gene ends were 8 bases for V and 0 bases for J; bases not matched to a gene: 4. The CDR3 runs to 14 residues. The CDR3 here is CASSKGASYNEQFF. In DNA, the CDR3 is TGTGCCAGCTCAAAGGGGGCCTCCTACAATGAGCAGTTCTTC. The full variable domain, its missing parts supplied by reference TRBV7-3 and TRBJ2-1, is GAGVSQTPSNKVTEKGKYVELRCDPISGHTALYWYRQSLGQGPEFLIYFQGTGAADDSGLPNDRFFAVRPEGSVSTLKIQRTERGDSAVYLCASSKGASYNEQFFGPGTRLTVL.

The chain carries TRBV9 and TRBJ2-2; D call uncertain. The CDR3 extends over 14 amino acids. Germline CDR1 SGDLS, CDR2 YYNGEE. The germline V and J ends were trimmed by 3 bases and 6 bases, with 12 bases remaining between them. Here the CDR3 DNA reads TGTGCCAGCAGCGGTTTACGGATGTCCGGGGAGCTGTTTTTT. Protein product: CASSGLRMSGELFF. Based on the CDR3 plus reference TRBV9 and TRBJ2-2, the full variable domain is DSGVTQTPKHLITATGQRVTLRCSPRSGDLSVYWYQQSLDQGLQFLIQYYNGEERAKGNILERFSAQQFPDLHSELNLSSLELGDSALYFCASSGLRMSGELFFGEGSRLTVL.

The J gene is TRBJ2-5, the V gene TRBV11-1; no clear D gene. V shed 3 bases and J shed 2 bases, with 7 bases lying between them. The CDR3 sequence is 13 residues long. CDR1 and CDR2 from the germline V gene are SGHAT and FQDESV (reference sequence). The DNA of the CDR3 is TGTGCCAGCAGCTTCGGGCAGCAAGAGACCCAGTACTTC. Translation gives CASSFGQQETQYF. The full variable domain, in which reference TRBV11-1 and TRBJ2-5 provide the parts outside the CDR3, is EAEVAQSPRYKITEKSQAVAFWCDPISGHATLYWYRQILGQGPELLVQFQDESVVDDSQLPKDRFSAERLKGVDSTLKIQPAELGDSAMYLCASSFGQQETQYFGPGTRLLVL.

This clone has only a few counts. The rearrangement uses TRBV5-5 and TRBJ1-2; D may be TRBD1 (6 bases). The CDR3 runs 16 residues. The V gene's germline CDR1 is SGHKS and CDR2 YYEKEE (reference sequence). The V end lost 0 bases, the J end lost 4 bases, and 16 bases lay between the germline ends. Here the CDR3 reads CASSLVAGGDSYGYTF. The CDR3 nucleotides read TGTGCCAGCAGCTTGGTAGCGGGGGGCGATAGCTATGGCTACACCTTC.

The CDR3 sequence is CASNSENLRGTSTDTQYF. The CDR3 bases are TGCGCCAGCAACTCCGAAAACCTGCGGGGAACTAGCACAGATACGCAGTATTTT. The chain joins TRBV5-1 to TRBJ2-3; tentative D call: TRBD2 (6 bases). Germline assignment: CDR1 SGHRS and CDR2 YFSETQ. CDR3 length: 18 residues. V gave up 6 bases and J gave up 0 bases, with 23 bases separating them.

J is TRBJ1-2 and V is TRBV27; D is unresolved. Trimming took off 6 bases at V and 7 bases at J, with 9 bases between the two ends. In germline, CDR1 is MNHEY, CDR2 SMNVEV (reference sequence). This CDR3 comprises 11 residues. CDR3 coding DNA: TGTGCCAGCAGGGGAATCCTTGGCTACACCTTC. It specifies CASRGILGYTF.